Listed here are 15 T cell receptor beta chains from one sample, sequenced in a study of cytotoxic CD8 clonotypes in ibrutinib-treated CLL. The assay was immunoSEQ multiplex PCR, and TCRdb's table has in-frame clones only and misses some. Here the sample spans about 130,000 clones, approximately 81% being singletons. The source was PBMCs, collected after 12 months of ibrutinib treatment. The receptors here all came from a human donor with chronic lymphocytic leukemia.

The chain recombines TRBV19 with TRBJ1-6; 8 bases match TRBD1. Germline V lookup: CDR1 LNHDA, CDR2 SQIVND (reference sequence). V was clipped by 5 bases and J by 7 bases; unmatched bases: 4. This CDR3 contains 14 residues. This chain's CDR3 is CASSARGRNSPLHF. CDR3 DNA: TGTGCCAGTAGTGCCAGGGGGCGGAATTCACCCCTCCACTTT.

The rearrangement links TRBV5-8 to TRBJ1-3; D is unclear. Trimming took off 4 bases at V and 4 bases at J, with 12 bases between the two ends. From germline, CDR1 is SGHTS and CDR2 YDEGEE. This CDR3 contains 14 residues. The CDR3 nucleotides read TGTGCCAGCAGCGCGGTAGGGATAGGAAACACCATATATTTT. As protein: CASSAVGIGNTIYF.

Here the CDR3 reads CASSLAGQGHEQYF. The CDR3 DNA reads as TGTGCCAGCAGCTTGGCTGGACAGGGACACGAGCAGTACTTC. The chain joins TRBV5-5 to TRBJ2-7; TRBD1 aligns across 8 bases. V lost 0 bases and J lost 5; bases outside the gene matches: 4. The CDR3 consists of 14 residues. Germline lookup yields CDR1 SGHKS and CDR2 YYEKEE (reference sequence).

V usage is TRBV6-6 and J usage is TRBJ2-1; 9 bases align to TRBD2. Germline trimming cut 6 bases from V and 6 bases from J; bases unmatched to any gene: 9. CDR3 length: 15 residues. Germline V gene lookup returns CDR1 MNHNY and CDR2 SVGAGI (reference sequence). CDR3 loop: CASSPLAGFGNEQFF. CDR3 sequence (DNA): TGTGCCAGCAGCCCGCTAGCGGGATTCGGCAATGAGCAGTTCTTC.

The CDR3 spells CASSQAPNYGYTF. The CDR3 coding sequence is TGTGCCAGCAGCCAAGCACCGAACTATGGCTACACCTTC. The chain employs TRBV4-2 and TRBJ1-2; D remains ambiguous. Germline lookup yields CDR1 LGHNA and CDR2 YNFKEQ. The CDR3 extends over 13 amino acids. V was cut by 1 base and J by 2 bases, with 5 bases left in between.

This chain links TRBV6-5 with TRBJ1-1; a possible D gene is TRBD1 (6 bases). Germline V gene sequence: CDR1 MNHEY, CDR2 SVGAGI. V dropped 2 bases and J dropped 4 bases, with 14 bases sitting between them. This CDR3 contains 15 residues. The CDR3 sequence is CASSYKTGWSTEAFF. In nucleotides, the CDR3 is TGTGCCAGCAGTTACAAGACAGGATGGAGCACTGAAGCTTTCTTT.

The chain recombines TRBV19 with TRBJ2-3; a possible D gene is TRBD2 (6 bases). The germline V and J ends were trimmed by 3 bases and 6 bases, with 16 bases remaining between them. The length of the CDR3 is 15 residues. The germline V gene has CDR1 LNHDA and CDR2 SQIVND (reference sequence). For the CDR3, the DNA is TGTGCCAGTAGTATGGGGGAGGCCCCGCTGGATACGCAGTATTTT. Protein sequence: CASSMGEAPLDTQYF.

The rearrangement joins TRBV18 to TRBJ2-2, with D unclear. This CDR3 comprises 16 residues. CDR1 KGHSH and CDR2 LQKENI come from the germline V gene. V was trimmed by 6 bases and J by 1 base, leaving 15 bases between them. The CDR3 loop reads CASSPREAGNTGELFF. The DNA for the CDR3 is TGTGCCAGCTCCCCCAGAGAGGCAGGGAACACCGGGGAGCTGTTTTTT.

The chain couples TRBV19 to TRBJ2-5; D unresolved. With 7 bases removed from V and 4 bases from J, the gap between germline ends came to 13 bases. Germline CDR1 is LNHDA and CDR2 is SQIVND (reference sequence). The CDR3 is 13 residues long. CDR3 amino acids: CASNLGFGETQYF. CDR3 DNA sequence: TGTGCCAGTAATTTGGGGTTTGGAGAGACCCAGTACTTC.

This chain connects TRBV19 to TRBJ2-1, with 13 bases fitting TRBD2. V gave up 10 bases and J gave up 0 bases; unmatched junction bases: 12. The germline V gene encodes CDR1 LNHDA and CDR2 SQIVND (reference sequence). There are 18 residues in the CDR3. CDR3 nucleotide sequence: TGTGCCACCTCGAAGGTACTAGCGGGAGGGGGCTCCTACAATGAGCAGTTCTTC. Translation gives CATSKVLAGGGSYNEQFF.

The count of this clone is one. The chain couples TRBV4-1 to TRBJ1-5; perhaps TRBD1 as D (5 bases). From germline, CDR1 is MGHRA and CDR2 YSYEKL. Trimming pared 0 bases from V and 4 bases from J, leaving 13 bases between. The CDR3 has 16 amino acids. For the CDR3, the DNA is TGCGCCAGCAGCCAAGAGCGCGTTGGGGGGAATCAGCCCCAGCATTTT. The encoded protein is CASSQERVGGNQPQHF.

This clone was detected only a few times. This sequence joins TRBV2 and TRBJ1-2; D gene unclear. The CDR3 sequence is 13 residues long. The germline CDR1 and CDR2 sequences are SNHLY and FYNNEI. The V end was cut by 2 bases, the J end by 3 bases, with 7 bases between. The CDR3 is CASSEREYYGYTF. CDR3 coding DNA: TGTGCCAGCAGTGAACGGGAGTACTATGGCTACACCTTC. Based on the CDR3 plus reference TRBV2 and TRBJ1-2, the full variable domain is EPEVTQTPSHQVTQMGQEVILRCVPISNHLYFYWYRQILGQKVEFLVSFYNNEISEKSEIFDDQFSVERPDGSNFTLKIRSTKLEDSAMYFCASSEREYYGYTFGSGTRLTVV.

The rearrangement links TRBV5-4 to TRBJ2-2; 9 positions agree with TRBD1. This CDR3 comprises 16 residues. The J segment lost 5 bases and the V segment lost 4 bases, leaving 9 bases of the junction unmatched. The germline V gene has CDR1 SGHNT and CDR2 YYREEE (reference sequence). The CDR3 reads CASSGQGSVRTGELFF. As DNA, the CDR3 is TGTGCCAGCAGCGGACAGGGGTCAGTCAGGACCGGGGAGCTGTTTTTT. The variable domain in full, with the rest retrieved from reference TRBV5-4 and TRBJ2-2, is ETGVTQSPTHLIKTRGQQVTLRCSSQSGHNTVSWYQQALGQGPQFIFQYYREEENGRGNFPPRFSGLQFPNYSSELNVNALELDDSALYLCASSGQGSVRTGELFFGEGSRLTVL.

This chain links TRBV6-1 with TRBJ2-1, with a weak D call TRBD2 (5 bases). The CDR3 has 14 amino acids. The germline CDR1 and CDR2 sequences are MNHNS and SASEGT. The V gene lost 5 bases and the J gene lost 3 bases, with 11 bases spanning the gap. CDR3 protein: CASSSFRDYNEQFF. In DNA form, the CDR3 reads TGTGCCAGCAGTTCGTTCCGGGACTACAATGAGCAGTTCTTC.

V is TRBV6-5 and J is TRBJ1-2; D perhaps matches TRBD1 (6 bases). Trimming cost V 6 bases and J 7 bases, with 18 bases left between them. The CDR3 is 14 amino acids. Germline CDR1 MNHEY, CDR2 SVGAGI. CDR3 sequence: CASSRDRSRGGYTF. The CDR3 nucleotides read TGTGCCAGCAGCAGAGACAGGTCCCGGGGTGGCTACACCTTC.